The 25 T cell receptor beta chains presented below share a single source sample, sequenced in a study of shared clonotypes between healthy human individuals. TCRdb keeps only in-frame clones here, not all; method: immunoSEQ multiplex PCR. Altogether about 1 million clones are present, about four fifths being singletons, with the ten largest covering under 0.65%. Sequenced: memory CD4+ T cells from PBMCs. Subset specified: CD45RA-negative fraction. The source is a young man in good health. Some clones in this sample may be carry-over from other donors' samples.

The rearrangement joins TRBV27 to TRBJ1-2; D not resolved. The CDR3 is 14 residues long. Germline loops: CDR1 MNHEY, CDR2 SMNVEV (reference sequence). Trimming took off 5 bases at V and 5 bases at J, with 15 bases between the two ends. Here the CDR3 DNA reads TGTGCCAGCAGTAGGACGCCGAAGTGGTATGGCTACACCTTC. This gives the protein CASSRTPKWYGYTF.

This chain links TRBV19 with TRBJ1-2, with D possibly being TRBD1 (6 bases). This CDR3 is built from 14 residues. Germline CDR1 and CDR2: LNHDA and SQIVND (reference sequence). The germline V and J ends were trimmed by 5 bases and 10 bases, with 20 bases remaining between them. The CDR3 here is CASSLPNRDTYYTF. The CDR3 DNA sequence: TGTGCCAGTAGTCTTCCGAACAGGGACACCTACTACACCTTC.

J is TRBJ2-5 and V is TRBV6-5; D gene unclear. The J call is uncertain, as TRBJ2-7 better fits the DNA end. Germline values: CDR1 MNHEY, CDR2 SVGAGI. This CDR3 has 14 residues. The CDR3 DNA reads TGTGCCAGCCTTACGTCCGCCTCTCCCTACGAGCAGTACTTC. This codes for CASLTSASPYEQYF.

This chain connects TRBV29-1 to TRBJ2-2; 7 bases fit TRBD2. V trimming: 6 bases; J trimming: 1 base; junction bases outside the gene matches: 5. Germline-derived CDR1 and CDR2 are SQVTM and ANQGSEA. The CDR3 totals 14 residues. The CDR3 here is CSVQTSRNTGELFF. Written as DNA, the CDR3 is TGCAGCGTCCAGACTAGCAGGAACACCGGGGAGCTGTTTTTT.

Here the CDR3 reads CASSDGGGGWDNQPQHF. CDR3 coding DNA: TGTGCCAGCAGCGACGGGGGGGGCGGTTGGGACAATCAGCCCCAGCATTTT. The chain links TRBV28 to TRBJ1-5; tentative D call: TRBD1 (6 bases). CDR3 length equals 17 residues. The V end lost 6 bases, the J end lost 3 bases, and 21 bases lay between the germline ends. Germline V CDR1 and CDR2: MDHEN, SYDVKM.

This chain connects TRBV27 to TRBJ2-3; D is undetermined. V lost 4 bases and J lost 7, with 21 bases in between. The CDR3 is 16 residues long. Per the germline V gene, CDR1 is MNHEY and CDR2 is SMNVEV (reference sequence). CDR3 in amino acids: CASSSSSYPAPYTQYF. In nucleotides, the CDR3 is TGTGCCAGCAGTTCCTCGAGCTACCCCGCACCGTATACGCAGTATTTT.

Note on this clone: The sample carries other DNA sequences with the same CDR3. CDR3 region: CASSFDRATGELFF. DNA of the CDR3: TGTGCCAGCAGCTTTGACAGGGCTACCGGGGAGCTGTTTTTT. V and J are TRBV5-6 and TRBJ2-2; TRBD1 aligns across 7 bases. Trimming at V came to 2 bases and at J to 5 bases, leaving 3 bases not matched to a gene. The CDR3 has 14 amino acids. CDR1 and CDR2 from the germline V gene are SGHDT and YYEEEE.

This rearrangement joins TRBV5-1 to TRBJ2-7; 12 positions agree with TRBD2. CDR3 length: 15 residues. V was clipped by 3 bases and J by 3 bases; unmatched bases: 4. Germline V lookup: CDR1 SGHRS, CDR2 YFSETQ. Written as DNA, the CDR3 is TGCGCCAGCAGCTCCGGGACTAGCGGGTACTACGAGCAGTACTTC. As protein: CASSSGTSGYYEQYF.

The rearrangement uses TRBV4-3 and TRBJ1-2; 8 bases map to TRBD1. This CDR3 has 15 amino acids. Trimming at V came to 0 bases and at J to 5 bases, leaving 5 bases not matched to a gene. CDR1 is LGHNA and CDR2 is YSLEER in the germline V gene. The CDR3 DNA reads as TGCGCCAGCAGCCAAGAGGACAGGGCGGGTTATGGCTACACCTTC. Its translation is CASSQEDRAGYGYTF.

The chain recombines TRBV7-9 with TRBJ2-6, with 7 positions matching TRBD1. Germline assignment: CDR1 SEHNR and CDR2 FQNEAQ (reference sequence). The CDR3 length is 16 residues. V trimming: 3 bases; J trimming: 3 bases; junction bases outside the gene matches: 5. CDR3 amino acids: CASSFSRGLGANVLTF. The CDR3 coding sequence is TGTGCCAGCAGCTTTTCGAGGGGGCTTGGGGCCAACGTCCTGACTTTC.

This clone came up once. The CDR3 reads CASSLEGAAGNTIYF. The CDR3 region has the DNA TGTGCCAGCAGTTTGGAGGGGGCCGCGGGAAACACCATATATTTT. V and J are TRBV27 and TRBJ1-3; TRBD1 matches 7 bases. The CDR3 is made up of 15 amino acids. Germline V gene lookup returns CDR1 MNHEY and CDR2 SMNVEV (reference sequence). V gave up 3 bases and J gave up 4 bases; unmatched junction bases: 6.

The genes are TRBV27 and TRBJ2-3; no clear D. Germline CDR1 and CDR2: MNHEY and SMNVEV (reference sequence). Trimming took off 3 bases at V and 4 bases at J, with 5 bases between the two ends. CDR3 length: 12 residues. CDR3 coding DNA: TGTGCCAGCAGTTTTCTGGCAGATACGCAGTATTTT. Encoded protein: CASSFLADTQYF.

The chain uses TRBV30 and TRBJ2-7, with TRBD2 matching over 11 bases. CDR1 and CDR2 (germline): GTSNPN, SVGIG (reference sequence). The CDR3 sequence is 15 residues long. V shed 5 bases and J 6 bases; nucleotides not matched to a gene: 12. Here the CDR3 reads CAWQISGRGKVEQYF. The CDR3 DNA reads as TGTGCCTGGCAGATTAGCGGGAGGGGCAAGGTCGAGCAGTACTTC.

This clone was counted ten times or more. Other DNA sequences in the same sample also yield this CDR3. This sequence joins TRBV18 and TRBJ1-3; D is perhaps TRBD1 (6 bases). Germline CDR1 KGHSH, CDR2 LQKENI. V was cut by 0 bases and J by 2 bases, with 8 bases left in between. The CDR3 loop spans 15 amino acids. CDR3 nucleotides: TGTGCCAGCTCACCACCGGGGGCCACTGGAAACACCATATATTTT. It is translated as CASSPPGATGNTIYF.

This clone was detected many times. The rearrangement uses TRBV5-4 and TRBJ2-3; D uncertain. The CDR3 runs 15 residues. Per germline, CDR1 SGHNT and CDR2 YYREEE (reference sequence). V lost 0 bases and J lost 1, with 9 bases in between. CDR3 residues: CASSLDQARTDTQYF. The DNA for the CDR3 is TGTGCCAGCAGCTTGGACCAGGCCCGCACAGATACGCAGTATTTT.

This chain uses TRBV2 with TRBJ2-5; unclear D gene. Germline loops: CDR1 SNHLY, CDR2 FYNNEI. The V end was cut by 5 bases, the J end by 5 bases, with 12 bases between. The CDR3 length is 13 residues. The CDR3 sequence: CASSSMGRETQYF. The CDR3 DNA reads as TGTGCCAGCAGTTCGATGGGTCGTGAGACCCAGTACTTC.

The CDR3 nucleotides read TGTGCCAGCTCACCACTCGGGACAGGCGCCTACGAGCAGTACTTC. Translating it yields CASSPLGTGAYEQYF. This sequence joins TRBV18 and TRBJ2-7, with 8 bases lining up with TRBD1. V lost 1 base to trimming and J lost 2 bases; unmatched junction nucleotides: 4. Germline V lookup: CDR1 KGHSH, CDR2 LQKENI. This CDR3 is 15 amino acids long.

The chain recombines TRBV5-1 with TRBJ2-6; D unresolved. The CDR3 is made up of 14 amino acids. V lost 4 bases to trimming and J lost 3 bases, with 8 bases between them. The germline V gene has CDR1 SGHRS and CDR2 YFSETQ. CDR3 loop: CASSRLSGANVLTF. DNA for the CDR3: TGCGCCAGCAGCAGATTGAGTGGGGCCAACGTCCTGACTTTC.

The V and J genes are TRBV7-2 and TRBJ2-5; no firm D call. Gene TRBJ2-7 matches the end of the DNA better, so the J call may be wrong. CDR1 is SGHTA and CDR2 is FQGNSA in the germline V gene. This CDR3 region has 14 residues. CDR3 DNA: TGTGCCAGCAGCCGCGGCCTGGGCTCCTACGAGCAGTACTTC. It encodes CASSRGLGSYEQYF.

This sequence joins TRBV7-7 and TRBJ2-7; D possibly matches TRBD1 or TRBD2 (5 bases each). V was pared by 5 bases and J by 2 bases, with 16 bases between. This CDR3 spans 15 amino acids. Germline lookup yields CDR1 SSHAT and CDR2 FNYEAQ (reference sequence). This CDR3 is CASSRGDGTAYEQYF. The CDR3 nucleotides read TGTGCCAGCAGCCGAGGGGACGGAACAGCCTACGAGCAGTACTTC. Variable domain in full (rest from reference TRBV7-7 and TRBJ2-7): GAGVSQSPRYKVTKRGQDVTLRCDPISSHATLYWYQQALGQGPEFLTYFNYEAQPDKSGLPSDRFSAERPEGSISTLTIQRTEQRDSAMYRCASSRGDGTAYEQYFGPGTRLTVT.

The J gene is TRBJ2-3, the V gene TRBV29-1, with TRBD2 as a possible D gene (6 bases). V was shortened by 7 bases and J by 3 bases, with 20 bases between the two germline ends. Germline-derived CDR1 and CDR2 are SQVTM and ANQGSEA. The CDR3 runs 15 residues. CDR3 sequence (DNA): TGCAGCGGCAACACCGGGACGGGGACTACAGATACGCAGTATTTT. Its translation is CSGNTGTGTTDTQYF.

Of note for this clone: This CDR3 is also generated by other DNA sequences in the sample. The chain uses TRBV28 and TRBJ2-2; D ambiguous. The germline CDR1 and CDR2 sequences are MDHEN and SYDVKM. V was shortened by 6 bases and J by 2 bases, with 7 bases between the two germline ends. The CDR3 consists of 13 residues. CDR3 protein: CASRGINTGELFF. As DNA, the CDR3 is TGTGCCAGCAGGGGAATTAACACCGGGGAGCTGTTTTTT.

Here the CDR3 reads CASSVTGDYGYTF. CDR3 sequence (DNA): TGCGCCAGCAGCGTGACAGGGGACTATGGCTACACCTTC. The chain couples TRBV5-1 to TRBJ1-2; 8 bases agree with TRBD1. Trimming cost V 4 bases and J 3 bases; bases outside gene matches: 2. CDR1 and CDR2 from the germline V gene are SGHRS and YFSETQ. The CDR3 length is 13 residues.

Points on this clone: Other DNA sequences in this specimen translate into the identical CDR3. The gene calls are TRBV5-4 and TRBJ2-6, with a weak D call TRBD2 (6 bases). The CDR3 extends over 14 amino acids. Per germline, CDR1 SGHNT and CDR2 YYREEE (reference sequence). The V end was cut by 3 bases, the J end by 2 bases, with 6 bases between. This chain's CDR3 is CASSSGAGANVLTF. The CDR3 nucleotides read TGTGCCAGCAGCTCGGGGGCTGGGGCCAACGTCCTGACTTTC.

V and J are TRBV7-9 and TRBJ1-1; D remains ambiguous. This CDR3 has 10 residues. Germline V lookup: CDR1 SEHNR, CDR2 FQNEAQ (reference sequence). The germline V and J ends were trimmed by 5 bases and 6 bases, with 4 bases remaining between them. Written as DNA, the CDR3 is TGTGCCAGCAGCAGCGCTGAAGCTTTCTTT. Translation gives CASSSAEAFF.